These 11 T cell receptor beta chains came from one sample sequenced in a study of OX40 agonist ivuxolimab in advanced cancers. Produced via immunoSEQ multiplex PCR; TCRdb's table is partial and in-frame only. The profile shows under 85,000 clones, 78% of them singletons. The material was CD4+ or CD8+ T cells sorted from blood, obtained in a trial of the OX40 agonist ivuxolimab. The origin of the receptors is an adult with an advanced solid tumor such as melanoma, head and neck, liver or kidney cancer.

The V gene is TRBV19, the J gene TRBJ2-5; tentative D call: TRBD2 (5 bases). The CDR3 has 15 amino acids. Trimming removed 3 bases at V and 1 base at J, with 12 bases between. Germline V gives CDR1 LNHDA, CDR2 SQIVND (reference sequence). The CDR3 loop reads CASSIGGHLQETQYF. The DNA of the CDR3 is TGTGCCAGTAGTATTGGCGGGCACCTCCAAGAGACCCAGTACTTC.

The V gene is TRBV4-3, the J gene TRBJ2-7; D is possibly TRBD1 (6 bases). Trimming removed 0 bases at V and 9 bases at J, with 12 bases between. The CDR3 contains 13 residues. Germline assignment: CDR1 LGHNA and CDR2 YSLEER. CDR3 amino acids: CASSQDRGDGQYF. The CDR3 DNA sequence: TGCGCCAGCAGCCAAGACAGGGGAGACGGGCAGTACTTC.

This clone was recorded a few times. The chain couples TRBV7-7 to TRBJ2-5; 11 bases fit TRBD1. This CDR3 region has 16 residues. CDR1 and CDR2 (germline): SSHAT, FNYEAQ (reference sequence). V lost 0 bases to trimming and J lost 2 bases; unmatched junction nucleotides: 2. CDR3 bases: TGTGCCAGCAGCTTAGCCGGGACAGGGGGACAAGAGACCCAGTACTTC. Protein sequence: CASSLAGTGGQETQYF.

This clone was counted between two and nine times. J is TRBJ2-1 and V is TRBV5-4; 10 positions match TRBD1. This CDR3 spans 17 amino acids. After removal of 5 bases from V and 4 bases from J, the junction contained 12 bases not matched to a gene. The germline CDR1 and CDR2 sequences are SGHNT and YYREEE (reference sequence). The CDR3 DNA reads TGTGCCAGCAGTCGGCGTACCGGACAGGGGGAGTACAATGAGCAGTTCTTC. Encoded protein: CASSRRTGQGEYNEQFF.

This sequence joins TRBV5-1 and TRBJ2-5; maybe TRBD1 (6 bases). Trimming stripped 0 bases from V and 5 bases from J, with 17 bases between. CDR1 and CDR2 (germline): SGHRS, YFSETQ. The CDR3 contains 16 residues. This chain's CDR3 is CASSLVWTARGETQYF. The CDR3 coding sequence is TGCGCCAGCAGCTTGGTCTGGACAGCAAGGGGGGAGACCCAGTACTTC. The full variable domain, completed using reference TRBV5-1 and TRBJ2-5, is KAGVTQTPRYLIKTRGQQVTLSCSPISGHRSVSWYQQTPGQGLQFLFEYFSETQRNKGNFPGRFSGRQFSNSRSEMNVSTLELGDSALYLCASSLVWTARGETQYFGPGTRLLVL.

CDR3 sequence: CASSLGLAHEQFF. DNA for the CDR3: TGTGCCAGCAGCTTAGGACTAGCGCATGAGCAGTTCTTC. The chain has TRBV11-3 and TRBJ2-1; TRBD2 matches 8 bases. The CDR3 loop spans 13 amino acids. V lost 1 base and J lost 8; bases outside the gene matches: 1. Germline CDR1 reads SGHNT; CDR2 reads YENEEA.

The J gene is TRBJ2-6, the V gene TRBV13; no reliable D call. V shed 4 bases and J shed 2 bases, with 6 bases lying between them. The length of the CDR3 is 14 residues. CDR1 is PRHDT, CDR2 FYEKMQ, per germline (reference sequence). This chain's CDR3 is CASSSTPGANVLTF. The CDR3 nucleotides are TGTGCCAGCAGCTCCACGCCTGGGGCCAACGTCCTGACTTTC.

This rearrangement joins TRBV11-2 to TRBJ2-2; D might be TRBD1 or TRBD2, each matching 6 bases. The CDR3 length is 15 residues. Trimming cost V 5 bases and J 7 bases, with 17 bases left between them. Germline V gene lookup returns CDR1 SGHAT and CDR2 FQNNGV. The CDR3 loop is CASSLSGAGGGELFF. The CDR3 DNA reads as TGTGCCAGCAGCCTATCGGGGGCCGGTGGCGGGGAGCTGTTTTTT.

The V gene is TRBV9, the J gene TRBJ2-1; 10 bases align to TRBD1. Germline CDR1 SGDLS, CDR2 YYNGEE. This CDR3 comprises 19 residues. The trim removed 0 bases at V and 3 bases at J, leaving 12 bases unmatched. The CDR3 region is CASSVVGTGDFSYYNEQFF. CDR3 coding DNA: TGTGCCAGCAGCGTAGTGGGGACAGGGGACTTTTCCTACTACAATGAGCAGTTCTTC.

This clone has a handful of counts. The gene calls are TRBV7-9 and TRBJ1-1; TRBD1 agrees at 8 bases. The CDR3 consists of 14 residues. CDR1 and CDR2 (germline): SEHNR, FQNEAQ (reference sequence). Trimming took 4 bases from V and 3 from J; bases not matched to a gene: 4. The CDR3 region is CASSSRGRDTEAFF. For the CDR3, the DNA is TGTGCCAGCAGCTCCAGGGGGCGCGACACTGAAGCTTTCTTT.

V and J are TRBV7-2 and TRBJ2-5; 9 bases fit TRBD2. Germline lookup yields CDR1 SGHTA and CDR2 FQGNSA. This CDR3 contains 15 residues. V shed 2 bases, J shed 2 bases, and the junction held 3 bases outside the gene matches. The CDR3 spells CASSLRGRVQETQYF. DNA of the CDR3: TGTGCCAGCAGCTTACGCGGGAGGGTTCAAGAGACCCAGTACTTC.